This is a list of T cell receptor beta chains from one sample in a study of T cell responses to AZD1222 COVID-19 vaccine. Produced via immunoSEQ multiplex PCR; TCRdb's table is partial and in-frame only. The sample shows hundreds of thousands of clones, around 93% of them seen only once. Source: peripheral blood, taken 28 days after the second AZD1222 dose. The receptors come from an adult who received the AZD1222 COVID-19 vaccine. The CDR3 runs from the conserved cysteine through the conserved F or W. The D gene is left open where the match is weak. Expanded clones get a size class; other rows say once, few or many, or leave the size out.

TRBD1	TRBV5-8	-	TRBJ1-1	CASSLEGQGSSTEAFF	TGTGCCAGCAGCTTGGAAGGACAGGGGTCTTCCACTGAAGCTTTCTTT
-	TRBV3-1/TRBV3-2	-	TRBJ1-5	CASSPSVEGQPQHF	TGTGCCAGCAGCCCCTCGGTCGAAGGTCAGCCCCAGCATTTT
TRBD2	TRBV5-1	-	TRBJ2-7	CASSLGTSGYEQYF	TGCGCCAGCAGCTTGGGGACTAGCGGCTACGAGCAGTACTTC
-	TRBV5-1	-	TRBJ2-7	CASSWQGNEQYF	TGCGCCAGCAGCTGGCAGGGTAACGAGCAGTACTTC
-	TRBV7-8	-	TRBJ1-4	CASSLLGTANEKLFF	TGTGCCAGCAGCTTATTGGGCACGGCAAATGAAAAACTGTTTTTT
-	TRBV19	-	TRBJ1-5	CASSLRGPERINQPQHF	TGTGCCAGTAGCCTTCGAGGCCCGGAACGGATCAATCAGCCCCAGCATTTT
-	TRBV7-2	few	TRBJ2-7	CASSPTLGKSSYEQYF	TGTGCCAGCAGCCCCACGCTGGGGAAGAGCTCCTACGAGCAGTACTTC
-	TRBV25-1	few	TRBJ1-2	CASSGPLLDGYTF	TGTGCCAGCAGTGGCCCCCTCCTTGATGGCTACACCTTC
-	TRBV5-6	-	TRBJ1-6	CASSWGSGRSSPLHF	TGTGCCAGCAGTTGGGGGTCGGGACGGAGTTCACCCCTCCACTTT
-	TRBV5-4	-	TRBJ2-7	CASSLAGGVVSYEQYF	TGTGCCAGCAGCTTGGCCGGCGGGGTGGTCTCCTACGAGCAGTACTTC
TRBD1	TRBV7-9	-	TRBJ2-7	CASSSPGQGDYEQYF	TGTGCCAGCAGCTCACCGGGACAGGGAGATTACGAGCAGTACTTC
-	TRBV2	-	TRBJ2-2	CASSEGRNTGELFF	TGTGCCAGCAGTGAGGGACGGAACACCGGGGAGCTGTTTTTT
-	TRBV7-3	-	TRBJ2-3	CASSTGISTDTQYF	TGTGCCAGCAGCACCGGGATCTCCACAGATACGCAGTATTTT
-	TRBV6-5	-	TRBJ1-1	CASRNTEAFF	TGTGCCAGCAGGAACACTGAAGCTTTCTTT
-	TRBV19	once	TRBJ1-1	CASSSRGHGRGEAFF	TGTGCCAGTAGTTCACGGGGACACGGTCGAGGGGAAGCTTTCTTT
-	TRBV6-5	once	TRBJ2-7	CASSYHMGVEQYF	TGTGCCAGCAGTTACCACATGGGCGTCGAGCAGTACTTC
-	TRBV12-3/TRBV12-4	-	TRBJ1-5	CASSLRTNQPQHF	TGTGCCAGCAGTTTAAGGACCAATCAGCCCCAGCATTTT
-	TRBV30	-	TRBJ1-2	CAWSVTISGYTF	TGTGCCTGGAGTGTAACTATCTCTGGCTACACCTTC
TRBD2	TRBV10-3	-	TRBJ2-7	CAISDGGAYEQYF	TGTGCCATCAGTGACGGGGGGGCCTACGAGCAGTACTTC
-	TRBV3-1/TRBV3-2	-	TRBJ1-1	CASSETGLNTEAFF	TGTGCCAGCAGCGAAACCGGCTTGAACACTGAAGCTTTCTTT
-	TRBV12-2	-	TRBJ1-5	CASRLTDYSNQPQHF	TGTGCAAGTCGCTTAACAGACTATAGCAATCAGCCCCAGCATTTT
-	TRBV5-8	-	TRBJ1-5	CASSSAEGTRDWNQPQHF	TGTGCCAGCAGCTCAGCCGAGGGGACTAGGGATTGGAATCAGCCCCAGCATTTT
-	TRBV28	-	TRBJ2-7	CASSLKSYEQYF	TGTGCCAGCAGTCTGAAATCCTACGAGCAGTACTTC
TRBD1	TRBV2	-	TRBJ2-7	CASSSHRGRVYEQYF	TGTGCCAGCAGTTCCCACAGGGGGCGGGTTTACGAGCAGTACTTC
-	TRBV7-9	-	TRBJ1-2	CASSQEGSRGYTF	TGTGCCAGCAGCCAGGAAGGGTCACGCGGCTACACCTTC
TRBD2	TRBV19	-	TRBJ2-1	CASSTGVAGGSNEQFF	TGTGCCAGTAGTACCGGGGTAGCGGGGGGAAGCAATGAGCAGTTCTTC
-	TRBV2	-	TRBJ2-5	CARTSLGQETQYF	TGTGCCAGGACTAGTTTGGGCCAAGAGACCCAGTACTTC
TRBD2	TRBV2	once	TRBJ2-7	CATRPSGGTLYEQYF	TGTGCCACGCGCCCTAGCGGGGGGACCCTCTACGAGCAGTACTTC
-	TRBV5-1	-	TRBJ1-1	CASSQGQNTEAFF	TGCGCCAGCAGCCAGGGACAGAACACTGAAGCTTTCTTT
TRBD1	TRBV28	-	TRBJ1-2	CASRTRDSYGYTF	TGTGCCAGCAGAACCCGGGACAGCTATGGCTACACCTTC
-	TRBV15	-	TRBJ2-1	CATSNGPVQFF	TGTGCCACCAGCAATGGACCAGTGCAGTTCTTC
-	TRBV28	-	TRBJ1-1	CASSFGAGMNTEAFF	-
TRBD1	TRBV6-1	-	TRBJ1-5	CASSETGQASSPQHF	TGTGCCAGCAGTGAGACTGGACAGGCTAGTTCACCCCAGCATTTT
-	TRBV9	-	TRBJ1-2	CASSVAANWDVYGYTF	TGTGCCAGCAGCGTAGCCGCGAACTGGGACGTCTATGGCTACACCTTC
TRBD1	TRBV11-2	-	TRBJ1-4	CASSRPSGTGVELFF	TGTGCCAGCAGCCGCCCCTCTGGAACAGGGGTGGAACTGTTTTTT
TRBD2	TRBV10-2	-	TRBJ2-7	CASTAGSGVYEQYF	TGCGCCAGCACCGCCGGGAGCGGGGTATACGAGCAGTACTTC
-	TRBV28	-	TRBJ2-2	CASPPSWAATGELFF	TGTGCCAGCCCCCCCAGCTGGGCGGCCACCGGGGAGCTGTTTTTT
-	TRBV6-5	-	TRBJ2-5	CASRKEETQYF	TGTGCCAGCAGGAAGGAAGAGACCCAGTACTTC
-	TRBV25-1	-	TRBJ1-1	CASRGIGRDTEAFF	TGTGCCAGCAGGGGGATCGGAAGGGACACTGAAGCTTTCTTT
-	TRBV7-2	-	TRBJ1-1	CASSLYGTGTRAFF	TGTGCCAGCAGCTTATATGGTACCGGGACAAGAGCTTTCTTT
-	TRBV7-3	-	TRBJ2-3	CASSSPPNPKYF	TGTGCCAGCAGCTCTCCCCCGAATCCAAAGTATTTT
-	TRBV14	-	TRBJ2-7	CASSQVTGKTNEQYF	TGTGCCAGCAGCCAAGTAACAGGGAAAACCAACGAGCAGTACTTC
TRBD2	TRBV7-2	once	TRBJ2-1	CASSLLAGSYNEQFF	TGTGCCAGCAGCTTACTAGCGGGCTCCTACAATGAGCAGTTCTTC
-	TRBV28	few	TRBJ1-2	CASTPGSWQGRNTF	TGTGCCAGCACCCCTGGGTCGTGGCAGGGTCGTAACACCTTC
-	TRBV7-8	-	TRBJ2-1	CASSLNGREQFF	TGTGCCAGCAGCTTAAACGGTCGGGAGCAGTTCTTC
-	TRBV4-3	-	TRBJ2-6	CASSQHRAGANVLTF	TGCGCCAGCAGCCAACACAGGGCTGGGGCCAACGTCCTGACTTTC
-	TRBV5-1	-	TRBJ2-3	CASSGETTDTQYF	TGCGCCAGCAGCGGCGAGACTACAGATACGCAGTATTTT
-	TRBV27	-	TRBJ1-2	CASTSASRGSYGYTF	TGTGCCAGCACGAGTGCGAGCAGGGGTAGCTATGGCTACACCTTC
TRBD2	TRBV6-5	-	TRBJ2-5	CASSYSSGGFQETQYF	TGTGCCAGCAGTTATTCGAGCGGGGGGTTTCAAGAGACCCAGTACTTC
TRBD2	TRBV30	-	TRBJ2-7	CALSGGLAGRSSYEQYF	TGTGCCCTCTCCGGGGGACTAGCGGGACGTAGCTCCTACGAGCAGTACTTC
TRBD2	TRBV4-1	-	TRBJ2-7	CASSQETGGRTYEQYF	TGCGCCAGCAGCCAAGAAACGGGCGGGAGGACCTACGAGCAGTACTTC
TRBD1	TRBV5-1	-	TRBJ2-2	CASSPGQGSGTGELFF	TGCGCCAGCAGCCCCGGACAGGGGTCGGGGACCGGGGAGCTGTTTTTT
-	TRBV6-5	-	TRBJ1-1	CASRISRGNTEAFF	TGTGCCAGCAGGATTTCTCGAGGAAACACTGAAGCTTTCTTT
TRBD1	TRBV4-1	-	TRBJ2-7	CASSRGGQKTDEQYF	TGCGCCAGCAGTCGTGGGGGACAGAAAACCGACGAGCAGTACTTC
TRBD1	TRBV5-5	-	TRBJ1-3	CASSRQGGGNTIYF	TGTGCCAGCAGTCGACAGGGAGGCGGAAACACCATATATTTT